This record concerns one T cell receptor (beta chain) sequence. Its antigen is currently unknown. The junction and the germline gene differ at one end; a read error may be behind it. Together with a sample-barcoded 5' primer, a J-beta primer mix was included in a second PCR lasting 7 to 11 cycles. A single record per CDR3 protein comes from TCRdb applying MiXCR to the 5' RACE reads. The table records 380,000 or so distinct CDR3 sequences, about 52% of them present only once. This sample stems from a study of blood T cells in healthy people across ages. General study points: CMV status of donors was not determined, possibly confounding expanded clonotype changes.

The individuals who served as donors were healthy Caucasians living in Russia, aged roughly 6 to 95. Every sample yielded at least 7 million isolated PBMCs. The CDR3 is 16 residues long. This receptor was taken from a man aged 60-69 years in good health. This chain joins TRBV12-3 or TRBV12-4 and TRBJ2-1, with a possible D match to TRBD2 (7 bases). The specimen was blood. The CDR3 reads CASSFGQPGGYNEEFF. CDR3 nucleotides: TGTGCCAGCAGTTTCGGGCAGCCGGGGGGCTACAATGAGGAGTTTTTC.